Listed below are T cell receptor beta chains from one sample, sequenced in a study of T cells in Graves' hyperthyroidism and ophthalmopathy. TCRdb re-analysed the multiplex PCR reads in MiXCR, keeping a single row per CDR3 protein. The sample holds a few hundred thousand distinct CDR3 sequences, roughly 13% seen once. The sample was blood. The receptors were gathered from a woman between 40 and 50 years old with Graves' ophthalmopathy. Both conserved end residues are part of each CDR3. A D gene is named only where the DNA matches it firmly. Part of the rows lack a size; the others show once, few, many or a class for expanded clones.

cdr3_length j_call d_call clone_size v_call cdr3_nt cdr3_aa
14 TRBJ1-5 - few TRBV4-1 TGCGCCAGCAGCCAGGGGCAGTCAGGACAGCCCCAGCATTTT CASSQGQSGQPQHF
14 TRBJ2-5 TRBD1 many TRBV7-9 TGTGCCAGCAGCAGAAATTCAGGGGGAGAGACCCAGTACTTC CASSRNSGGETQYF
13 TRBJ2-7 - - TRBV5-6 TGTGCCAGCAGCTTGGAACCGGACTACGAGCAGTACTTC CASSLEPDYEQYF
15 TRBJ2-5 TRBD1 - TRBV7-2 TGTGCCAGCAGCTTAGTGGGACAGGGTGGAGAGACCCAGTACTTC CASSLVGQGGETQYF
14 TRBJ2-7 - - TRBV15 TGTGCCACCAGCAGAACCTGGTCTAGGGGAGAGCAGTACTTC CATSRTWSRGEQYF
14 TRBJ1-1 - - TRBV30 TGTGCCTGGAGATCCTGGGGCACGAGGACTGAAGCTTTCTTT CAWRSWGTRTEAFF
12 TRBJ2-3 - - TRBV28 TGTGCCAGCAGTTTATGGTCAGATACGCAGTATTTT CASSLWSDTQYF
14 TRBJ2-7 - few TRBV20-1 TGCAGTGCTCCCACTAGGCGAAGAGCTTACGAGCAGTACTTC CSAPTRRRAYEQYF
15 TRBJ1-5 - many TRBV15 TGTGCCACCAGCACGCTTGGGGGGCTAAATCAGCCCCAGCATTTT CATSTLGGLNQPQHF
13 TRBJ2-5 - many TRBV11-2 TGTGCCAGCAGCTTAACGGGGAAAGAGACCCGGTACTTC CASSLTGKETRYF
15 TRBJ2-1 TRBD2 many TRBV5-1 TGCGCCAGCAGCTTGATGGCGGGGGGGCAGAATGAGCAGTTCTTC CASSLMAGGQNEQFF
16 TRBJ1-3 TRBD1 few TRBV5-1 TGCGCCAGCAGCTTGGATTCAGGGGGGACTGGAAACACCATATATTTT CASSLDSGGTGNTIYF
15 TRBJ2-7 TRBD2 - TRBV20-1 TGCAGTGCTTCAAAGCAGGCTAGCGGGACCTACGAGCAGTACTTC CSASKQASGTYEQYF
11 TRBJ2-3 - many TRBV5-1 TGCGCCAGCAGCTTGGAGGATACGCAGTATTTT CASSLEDTQYF
16 TRBJ2-1 - few TRBV4-1 TGCGCCAGCAGCCAAGAGTCCAGTCGCTCCTACAATGAGCAGTTCTTC CASSQESSRSYNEQFF
13 TRBJ2-1 TRBD2 - TRBV2 TGTGCCGCAATTAGCGGGGGGCGTGGTGAGCAGTTCTTC CAAISGGRGEQFF
15 TRBJ1-6 - many TRBV15 TGTGCCACCAGCAGAGTGCCTCTTTCAAATTCACCCCTCCACTTT CATSRVPLSNSPLHF
16 TRBJ2-3 TRBD2 - TRBV4-2 TGTGCCAGCAGCCAAGATGGCGGGGGGGGTACAGATACGCAGTATTTT CASSQDGGGGTDTQYF
12 TRBJ1-1 - many TRBV6-1 TGTGCCAGCAGTTATGGGGGGAATGAAGCTTTCTTT CASSYGGNEAFF
15 TRBJ2-5 - many TRBV7-2 TGTGCCAGCAGCTCGGGACTCTTCCCCCAAGAGACCCAGTACTTC CASSSGLFPQETQYF
17 TRBJ2-3 - many TRBV7-8 TGTGCCAGCAGCTTACGGGGACCCAGGGTTAGCACAGATACGCAGTATTTT CASSLRGPRVSTDTQYF
16 TRBJ2-5 TRBD2 - TRBV4-2 TGTGCCAGCAGCCAAGATAGAGCGGGGGGGCATCAGACCCAGTACTTC CASSQDRAGGHQTQYF
13 TRBJ2-7 - many TRBV20-1 TGCAGTGCTAGGCCGGACAGCTCATACGAGCAGTACTTC CSARPDSSYEQYF
16 TRBJ2-1 TRBD2 - TRBV9 TGTGCCAGCAGCGTCCGAACTAGCGGGAGCTACAATGAGCAGTTCTTC CASSVRTSGSYNEQFF
14 TRBJ1-5 - many TRBV24-1 TGTGCCACCAGTGAAGCCAGCAGGGGTCAGCCCCAGCATTTT CATSEASRGQPQHF
15 TRBJ2-5 TRBD1 - TRBV19 TGTGCCAGTAGTATCGGGGGACAGGTGGAGGAGACCCAGTACTTC CASSIGGQVEETQYF
15 TRBJ1-5 - - TRBV6-1 TGTGCCAGCAGTGCTGGAGACAGCTTTAATCAGCCCCAGCATTTT CASSAGDSFNQPQHF
15 TRBJ1-1 TRBD1 - TRBV20-1 TGCAGTGCGGTTCGACAGGGGGCGCGGAACACTGAAGCTTTCTTT CSAVRQGARNTEAFF
14 TRBJ2-3 TRBD2 many TRBV29-1 TGCAGCGCCCTAATAGCGGGTAGACAAGATACGCAGTATTTT CSALIAGRQDTQYF
13 TRBJ2-7 - - TRBV20-1 TGCAGTGCTAACAGGGTTTTCGACTACGAGCAGTACTTC CSANRVFDYEQYF
21 TRBJ2-1 - once TRBV20-1 TGCAGTGCTAGAGCGGGACTGAGGGATCTGGGTAAGGGCAGCTCCTACAATGAGCAGTTCTTC CSARAGLRDLGKGSSYNEQFF
14 TRBJ1-6 - many TRBV2 TGTGCCAGCAGTGTAGCAAACACCGAATCACCCCTCCACTTT CASSVANTESPLHF
14 TRBJ1-2 - many TRBV10-3 TGTGCCATCAGTCAGGGGAAGCCTAACTATGGCTACACCTTC CAISQGKPNYGYTF
14 TRBJ2-2 - few TRBV6-5 TGTGCCAGCAGTTACGGGGGGAGCGCCGGGGAGCTGTTTTTT CASSYGGSAGELFF
14 TRBJ2-7 TRBD2 many TRBV10-3 TGTGCCATCAGTGAACTAGCGGGAACCTACGAGCAGTACTTC CAISELAGTYEQYF
14 TRBJ2-7 TRBD2 - TRBV3-1 TGTGCCAGCAGGCTAAGCGGGATTCCCTACGAGCAGTACTTC CASRLSGIPYEQYF
15 TRBJ2-5 TRBD2 many TRBV7-2 TGTGCCAGCACCACAAGCGGGGGGGTCCAAGAGACCCAGTACTTC CASTTSGGVQETQYF
13 TRBJ1-1 TRBD1 many TRBV7-8 TGTGCCAGCAGCCCCACTGACAGGGCCGTTGCTTTCTTT CASSPTDRAVAFF
14 TRBJ1-5 - - TRBV7-3 TGTGCCAGCAGCGACCGGGCTGCGGGTCGGCCCCAGCATTTT CASSDRAAGRPQHF
13 TRBJ1-6 - many TRBV12-3/TRBV12-4 TGTGCCAGCAGTACAGGACAACGATCACCCCTCCACTTT CASSTGQRSPLHF
15 TRBJ2-1 TRBD1 few TRBV6-1 TGTGCCAGCAGACGAGACAGGGGGCAAATGAATGAGCAGTTCTTC CASRRDRGQMNEQFF
13 TRBJ2-2 - few TRBV27 TGTGCCAGCAGGGCCTACATGCCCGGGGAGCTGTTTTTT CASRAYMPGELFF
15 TRBJ2-7 TRBD2 few TRBV9 TGTGCCAGCAGCGTCTCTAGCGGGGGAAGGCACGAGCAGTACTTC CASSVSSGGRHEQYF
15 TRBJ2-1 TRBD2 - TRBV19 TGTGCCAGTAGTTACGGTCTAGCGGGGAGGAATGAGCAGTTCTTC CASSYGLAGRNEQFF
15 TRBJ2-1 - few TRBV9 TGTGCCAGCAGCGTAGAATTAAGCTCCTACAATGAGCAGTTCTTC CASSVELSSYNEQFF
18 TRBJ2-3 TRBD1 many TRBV7-2 TGTGCCAGCAGCTTAGTGGCAGGGACAGGGACCTCCGAGGGTACGCAGTATTTT CASSLVAGTGTSEGTQYF
14 TRBJ1-3 - - TRBV5-6 TGTGCCAGCAACGACGGGGGGTCTGGAAACACCATATATTTT CASNDGGSGNTIYF
14 TRBJ2-1 TRBD2 few TRBV7-9 TGTGCCAGCAGCTTAAGCGGGGGTGGCAGTGAGCAGTTCTTC CASSLSGGGSEQFF
15 TRBJ1-1 - - TRBV5-1 TGCGCCAGCAGCTTAAAGTCCGGAGGGAGCACTGAAGCTTTCTTT CASSLKSGGSTEAFF
15 TRBJ1-2 TRBD1 - TRBV20-1 TGCAGTGCTAGAGAGTTTCAGGGGGGGGCCGACGGCTACACCTTC CSAREFQGGADGYTF
13 TRBJ2-1 TRBD1 - TRBV6-6 TGTGCCAGCAGTTACTCCGACAGGGATGAGCAGTTCTTC CASSYSDRDEQFF
15 TRBJ2-2 - many TRBV7-2 TGTGCCAGCAGCTTAACAACAGACAACACCGGGGAGCTGTTTTTT CASSLTTDNTGELFF
14 TRBJ1-1 - many TRBV28 TGTGCCAGCAGGAACAAACAGGGAAGCTCTGAAGCTTTCTTT CASRNKQGSSEAFF
14 TRBJ2-3 - few TRBV7-2 TGTGCCAGCAGCTTATTGTTTGGGGCAGATACGCAGTATTTT CASSLLFGADTQYF